The subject of this entry is one TCR beta chain. Its antigen is unknown. Clones were sequenced by immunoSEQ multiplex PCR, and TCRdb holds only the in-frame ones, with some missing. The sample lists fewer than 120,000 clones, over 85% seen once, with less than 0.3% in the top ten. The V and J ends lost 0 bases and 3 bases respectively, with 9 bases between them. Per germline, CDR1 LNHNV and CDR2 YYDKDF (reference sequence). This CDR3 comprises 15 residues. These data come from a study of OX40 agonist ivuxolimab in advanced cancers. Whole-study findings and limits: The 0.1-3.0 mg/kg partial responders had among the lowest clonal expansion. There were, on average, more expanded clones in CD8+ T cells than in CD4+.

This rearrangement joins TRBV15 to TRBJ1-5; D unclear. This receptor was taken from an adult with an advanced solid tumor such as melanoma, head and neck, liver or kidney cancer. The sequencing here drew on CD4+ or CD8+ T cells sorted from blood, taken in a trial of the OX40 agonist ivuxolimab. The chain's CDR3 is CATSRDKGYNQPQHF. In DNA, the CDR3 is TGTGCCACCAGCAGAGATAAGGGTTACAATCAGCCCCAGCATTTT.